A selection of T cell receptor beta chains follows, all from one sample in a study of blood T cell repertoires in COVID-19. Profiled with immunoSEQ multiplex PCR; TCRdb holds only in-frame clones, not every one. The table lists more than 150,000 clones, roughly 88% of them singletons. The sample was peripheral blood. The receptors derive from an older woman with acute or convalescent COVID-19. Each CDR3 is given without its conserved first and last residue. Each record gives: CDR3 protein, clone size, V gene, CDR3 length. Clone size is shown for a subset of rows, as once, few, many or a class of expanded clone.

CDR3aa: ASSRQGGNTEAF
abundance: -
v_gene: TRBV6-5
len: 12

CDR3aa: ASSQNGGGGRTDTQY
abundance: -
v_gene: TRBV21-1
len: 15

CDR3aa: ASSLVVGGVESLPTQY
abundance: -
v_gene: TRBV7-9
len: 16

CDR3aa: ASSFAITGGPYEQY
abundance: -
v_gene: TRBV11-2
len: 14

CDR3aa: ASSLETGGNTIY
abundance: -
v_gene: TRBV5-1
len: 12

CDR3aa: ASSHRVSYGYT
abundance: -
v_gene: TRBV12-3/TRBV12-4
len: 11

CDR3aa: ASSLLAGYEQY
abundance: -
v_gene: TRBV3-1/TRBV3-2
len: 11

CDR3aa: ASSESGYGYT
abundance: -
v_gene: TRBV2
len: 10

CDR3aa: ASSQDIATNEKLF
abundance: -
v_gene: TRBV4-1
len: 13

CDR3aa: SATSTDTQY
abundance: -
v_gene: TRBV20-1
len: 9

CDR3aa: ASSPGGSNQPQH
abundance: -
v_gene: TRBV28
len: 12

CDR3aa: AWSGRRGTEAF
abundance: once
v_gene: TRBV30
len: 11

CDR3aa: ASSLRGIRSYEQY
abundance: -
v_gene: TRBV11-2
len: 13

CDR3aa: ASSQAQQDSNQPQH
abundance: medium-sized
v_gene: TRBV4-2
len: 14

CDR3aa: ATSPGGVNTGELF
abundance: -
v_gene: TRBV24-1
len: 13

CDR3aa: ASSIRTGDYEQY
abundance: once
v_gene: TRBV19
len: 12

CDR3aa: ASSRTSGGAAKNIQY
abundance: -
v_gene: TRBV7-7
len: 15

CDR3aa: ASSQNRDPIGEQF
abundance: -
v_gene: TRBV3-1/TRBV3-2
len: 13

CDR3aa: ASSTQGSYNSPLH
abundance: -
v_gene: TRBV6-5
len: 13

CDR3aa: SVEARQGRNEQY
abundance: -
v_gene: TRBV29-1
len: 12

CDR3aa: ASSLYAPGGTVQETQY
abundance: -
v_gene: TRBV27
len: 16

CDR3aa: ASSPDETGVYSPLH
abundance: -
v_gene: TRBV5-1
len: 14

CDR3aa: ASSLGGGESSYNEQF
abundance: -
v_gene: TRBV28
len: 15

CDR3aa: ASTRGSGTEAF
abundance: -
v_gene: TRBV12-3/TRBV12-4
len: 11

CDR3aa: AIRQENTIY
abundance: -
v_gene: TRBV10-3
len: 9

CDR3aa: ASSPPGTGADTQY
abundance: -
v_gene: TRBV28
len: 13